This entry lists 30 T cell receptor beta chains sequenced from one sample in a study of a mutant IDH1 vaccine in newly diagnosed glioma. Libraries were prepared by immunoSEQ multiplex PCR; TCRdb keeps only in-frame clonotypes and omits some of them. The sample records some 67,000 clones, around four fifths being singletons. As to time point: baseline, week 1 (first vaccination visit). Sample treatment: pre-vaccination baseline after standard-of-care therapy. The sample in question was peripheral blood mononuclear cells (PBMCs), obtained from a glioma patient treated with radiotherapy, temozolomide or both. The receptors derive from a woman aged 18-30 years with glioma. Some clones in this sample may be carry-over from other donors' samples.

For the CDR3, the DNA is TGTGCAAGTCGCTTAACGGGACTAGCGGGAGGCCTATCCTACGAGCAGTACTTC. It translates to CASRLTGLAGGLSYEQYF. The chain links TRBV12-2 to TRBJ2-7; the D segment call TRBD2 is taken from the table without a DNA check. TRBV12-2 is assigned pseudogene status. This CDR3 region has 18 residues.

CDR3 in amino acids: CASTTQGGKNIQYF. The CDR3 DNA reads as TGTGCCAGCACTACACAGGGGGGCAAAAACATTCAGTACTTC. J is TRBJ2-4 and V is TRBV2; 8 bases map to TRBD1. The germline gives CDR1 SNHLY, CDR2 FYNNEI. CDR3 length: 14 residues. Trimming took 7 bases from V and 3 from J; bases not matched to a gene: 5.

V and J are TRBV2 and TRBJ1-2, with 9 positions matching TRBD1. This CDR3 comprises 15 residues. Germline-derived CDR1 and CDR2 are SNHLY and FYNNEI. V trimming: 7 bases; J trimming: 1 base; junction bases outside the gene matches: 7. CDR3 in DNA: TGTGCCAGCACCGGGACAGGGTGGGGTAACTATGGCTACACCTTC. Its protein product is CASTGTGWGNYGYTF. Drawing the rest from reference TRBV2 and TRBJ1-2, the complete variable domain is EPEVTQTPSHQVTQMGQEVILRCVPISNHLYFYWYRQILGQKVEFLVSFYNNEISEKSEIFDDQFSVERPDGSNFTLKIRSTKLEDSAMYFCASTGTGWGNYGYTFGSGTRLTVV.

The V gene is TRBV6-1, the J gene TRBJ1-1; 8 nucleotides match TRBD1. The CDR3 consists of 14 residues. V shed 4 bases and J 0 bases; nucleotides not matched to a gene: 1. Germline values: CDR1 MNHNS, CDR2 SASEGT. The CDR3 reads CASSGGQVNTEAFF. Written as DNA, the CDR3 is TGTGCCAGCAGTGGGGGACAGGTGAACACTGAAGCTTTCTTT.

V and J are TRBV6-5 and TRBJ1-4, with D possibly TRBD1 on 5 matching bases. Germline lookup yields CDR1 MNHEY and CDR2 SVGAGI. The CDR3 loop spans 16 amino acids. The V end lost 3 bases, the J end lost 7 bases, and 18 bases lay between the germline ends. CDR3 bases: TGTGCCAGCAGTTATTCGGGCCCCGGGCAGGGTGAAAAACTGTTTTTT. This sequence encodes CASSYSGPGQGEKLFF.

This chain links TRBV7-2 with TRBJ1-2; D is undetermined. CDR3 length equals 12 residues. Between the trimmed V and J ends, which lost 5 bases and 7 bases, there was a span of 11 bases. CDR1 SGHTA and CDR2 FQGNSA come from the germline V gene. CDR3 sequence: CASSPRTGGYTF. CDR3 nucleotide sequence: TGTGCCAGCAGCCCCCGGACGGGTGGCTACACCTTC.

J is TRBJ1-5 and V is TRBV7-3, with TRBD1 matching 10 bases. There are 14 residues in the CDR3. J gave up 7 bases and V 2 bases, and 2 bases lay outside the gene matches. CDR1 and CDR2 from the germline V gene are SGHTA and FQGTGA. CDR3 loop: CASSLWTGGQPQHF. In DNA form, the CDR3 reads TGTGCCAGCAGCTTATGGACAGGGGGACAGCCCCAGCATTTT.

This chain links TRBV9 with TRBJ1-2; 9 nucleotides agree with TRBD1. The V and J ends lost 3 bases and 8 bases, in that order; junction bases with no gene match: 23. From germline, CDR1 is SGDLS and CDR2 YYNGEE. This CDR3 spans 19 amino acids. The chain's CDR3 is CASSAGQGTPATLGNGYTF. Written as DNA, the CDR3 is TGTGCCAGCAGCGCGGGACAGGGTACACCGGCTACCCTGGGAAACGGCTACACCTTC.

V gene TRBV6-6 combines with J gene TRBJ2-7; TRBD2 matches at 9 bases. Losses at the gene ends were 11 bases for V and 3 bases for J; bases not matched to a gene: 5. The V gene's germline CDR1 is MNHNY and CDR2 SVGAGI (reference sequence). The CDR3 runs to 12 residues. The CDR3 bases are TGTGCCTCGGGACTAGCAGGCTACGAGCAGTACTTC. Encoded protein: CASGLAGYEQYF.

The CDR3 spells CASREENRAFF. The CDR3 bases are TGTGCCAGTAGGGAGGAAAACCGGGCTTTCTTT. V usage is TRBV6-1 and J usage is TRBJ1-1; D is unclear. Germline loops: CDR1 MNHNS, CDR2 SASEGT. Trimming shortened V by 9 bases and J by 11 bases, and 16 bases separated the two germline ends. The CDR3 is 11 residues long.

The V gene is TRBV30, the J gene TRBJ2-2, with TRBD2 as a possible D gene (5 bases). Germline V CDR1 and CDR2: GTSNPN, SVGIG (reference sequence). The CDR3 extends over 12 amino acids. Trimming removed 3 bases at V and 7 bases at J, with 9 bases between. As DNA, the CDR3 is TGTGCCTGGAGGAGGGTGGGCGGGGAGCTGTTTTTT. Translation: CAWRRVGGELFF.

The rearrangement links TRBV5-4 to TRBJ1-2; no clear D gene. This CDR3 is built from 14 residues. Trimming removed 0 bases at V and 3 bases at J, with 9 bases between. The V gene's germline CDR1 is SGHNT and CDR2 YYREEE (reference sequence). CDR3 protein: CASSLVGQDYGYTF. The CDR3, as DNA: TGTGCCAGCAGCTTGGTCGGCCAGGACTATGGCTACACCTTC.

This sequence joins TRBV15 and TRBJ2-5; the D gene is possibly TRBD1 (6 bases). There are 12 residues in the CDR3. Trimming removed 8 bases at V and 5 bases at J, with 12 bases between. Germline CDR1 and CDR2: LNHNV and YYDKDF (reference sequence). This CDR3 reads CATGQGSETQYF. The CDR3 DNA reads as TGTGCCACCGGGCAGGGGTCGGAGACCCAGTACTTC.

The chain carries TRBV9 and TRBJ2-7; D is possibly TRBD2 (6 bases). Germline V gene data show CDR1 as SGDLS and CDR2 as YYNGEE. The CDR3 sequence is 14 residues long. V was trimmed by 3 bases and J by 0 bases, leaving 10 bases between them. Written as DNA, the CDR3 is TGTGCCAGCAGCGGGGACGGGAGCTCCTACGAGCAGTACTTC. This sequence encodes CASSGDGSSYEQYF.

The V gene is TRBV29-1, the J gene TRBJ2-3; D is undetermined. V lost 1 base to trimming and J lost 3 bases, with 17 bases between them. CDR3 length: 16 amino acids. From germline, CDR1 is SQVTM and CDR2 ANQGSEA. CDR3 region: CSVEGPRTSRTDTQYF. The DNA of the CDR3 is TGCAGCGTTGAAGGGCCCAGGACCAGCAGGACAGATACGCAGTATTTT.

V and J are TRBV4-2 and TRBJ2-3, with TRBD1 identical over 8 bases. V gave up 4 bases and J gave up 0 bases; unmatched junction bases: 6. Germline V gene data show CDR1 as LGHNA and CDR2 as YNFKEQ. The CDR3 is 16 residues long. CDR3 bases: TGTGCCAGCAGCCCACTGAGACAGGGGAGCACAGATACGCAGTATTTT. This gives the protein CASSPLRQGSTDTQYF.

V and J are TRBV5-4 and TRBJ1-1; D is unresolved. Germline V gives CDR1 SGHNT, CDR2 YYREEE (reference sequence). The CDR3 totals 15 residues. The ends were cut back, 4 bases at V and 2 bases at J, with 15 bases in the middle. CDR3 nucleotide sequence: TGTGCCAGCAGCACTGAGGCCGGACCAAACACTGAAGCTTTCTTT. This codes for CASSTEAGPNTEAFF.

The genes are TRBV5-4 and TRBJ1-1; D remains unclear. This CDR3 is 15 amino acids long. Per germline, CDR1 SGHNT and CDR2 YYREEE (reference sequence). Trimming took off 4 bases at V and 5 bases at J, with 18 bases between the two ends. The CDR3 protein is CASSAGRSGLTEAFF. The CDR3, as DNA: TGTGCCAGCAGCGCCGGGCGGTCTGGCCTGACTGAAGCTTTCTTT.

This chain joins TRBV6-1 and TRBJ2-3; 13 bases align to TRBD2. V lost 4 bases to trimming and J lost 3 bases; unmatched junction nucleotides: 7. The CDR3 loop spans 17 amino acids. Germline lookup yields CDR1 MNHNS and CDR2 SASEGT. CDR3 sequence: CASSALTSGGATDTQYF. In nucleotides, the CDR3 is TGTGCCAGCAGTGCACTAACTAGCGGGGGGGCGACAGATACGCAGTATTTT.

V is TRBV5-6 and J is TRBJ1-2; the D is unclear. The CDR3 spans 12 residues. Between the trimmed V and J ends, which lost 7 bases and 2 bases, there was a span of 9 bases. CDR1 SGHDT and CDR2 YYEEEE come from the germline V gene. The CDR3 loop is CASEKTNYGYTF. The CDR3 DNA reads as TGTGCCAGCGAGAAGACCAACTATGGCTACACCTTC.

This clone occurred once. The chain joins TRBV7-7 to TRBJ2-1, with 8 nucleotides matching TRBD2. The ends lost 4 bases at V and 7 bases at J; junction bases unmatched: 6. This CDR3 has 14 residues. The V gene's germline CDR1 is SSHAT and CDR2 FNYEAQ (reference sequence). CDR3 region: CASSYRGGQNEQFF. The CDR3 DNA reads as TGTGCCAGCAGCTATCGGGGGGGCCAGAATGAGCAGTTCTTC. Looking up the rest from reference TRBV7-7 and TRBJ2-1 gives the full variable domain: GAGVSQSPRYKVTKRGQDVTLRCDPISSHATLYWYQQALGQGPEFLTYFNYEAQPDKSGLPSDRFSAERPEGSISTLTIQRTEQRDSAMYRCASSYRGGQNEQFFGPGTRLTVL.

The chain recombines TRBV27 with TRBJ2-2, with TRBD2 matching over 12 bases. The CDR3 spans 18 residues. Germline V gene lookup returns CDR1 MNHEY and CDR2 SMNVEV (reference sequence). V was clipped by 8 bases and J by 5 bases; unmatched bases: 15. CDR3 coding DNA: TGTGCCAGCGGAAGGGTAGCACTAGCGGGGGGCGGGACCGGGGAGCTGTTTTTT. It encodes CASGRVALAGGGTGELFF.

This clone turned up a few times. V and J are TRBV19 and TRBJ2-3; tentatively, D is TRBD2 (6 bases). This CDR3 is built from 15 residues. In germline, CDR1 is LNHDA, CDR2 SQIVND (reference sequence). V was cut by 4 bases and J by 6 bases, with 17 bases left in between. The CDR3 loop reads CASSTGTSRRDTQYF. Here the CDR3 DNA reads TGTGCCAGTAGTACCGGGACTTCCCGAAGGGATACGCAGTATTTT.

The chain combines TRBV2 with TRBJ1-1; the D gene is possibly TRBD1 (6 bases). Trimming removed 7 bases from V and 4 bases from J, with 13 bases in between. This CDR3 contains 13 residues. Germline CDR1 is SNHLY and CDR2 is FYNNEI. CDR3 DNA: TGTGCCAGCAACCCTCAGGGGCCCACTGAAGCTTTCTTT. Translating gives CASNPQGPTEAFF.

This clone showed up just a few times. This chain uses TRBV19 with TRBJ1-1; D gene ambiguous. The germline V gene has CDR1 LNHDA and CDR2 SQIVND (reference sequence). V was pared by 6 bases and J by 0 bases, with 14 bases between. CDR3 length equals 15 residues. CDR3 residues: CASSQTLFMNTEAFF. CDR3 coding DNA: TGTGCCAGTAGCCAGACTCTTTTCATGAACACTGAAGCTTTCTTT.

The rearrangement joins TRBV5-1 to TRBJ2-7; 7 bases are a match to TRBD2. Germline lookup yields CDR1 SGHRS and CDR2 YFSETQ. The CDR3 loop spans 14 amino acids. Trimming cost V 6 bases and J 3 bases; bases outside gene matches: 9. CDR3 in amino acids: CASMGPSGLYEQYF. The CDR3 nucleotides are TGCGCCAGCATGGGGCCTAGCGGACTCTACGAGCAGTACTTC.

The chain couples TRBV25-1 to TRBJ2-1, with 9 bases identical to TRBD1. Germline V gene data show CDR1 as MGHDK and CDR2 as SYGVNS. Losses at the gene ends were 6 bases for V and 10 bases for J; bases not matched to a gene: 4. The CDR3 is made up of 12 amino acids. The CDR3 DNA is TGTGCCAGCAGGACAGGGGGAGGGGAGCAGTTCTTC. This translates into CASRTGGGEQFF.

CDR3 residues: CASSEGTGAAGELFF. CDR3 nucleotide sequence: TGCGCCAGCAGTGAAGGGACAGGGGCCGCCGGGGAGCTGTTTTTT. This rearrangement joins TRBV10-1 to TRBJ2-2, with TRBD1 matching 10 bases. The V gene end was trimmed by 3 bases and the J gene end by 6 bases; junction bases not matched to a gene: 4. Germline-derived CDR1 and CDR2 are WNHNN and SYGVQD (reference sequence). The CDR3 consists of 15 residues.

The sample holds one count of this clone. This sequence joins TRBV13 and TRBJ2-7; no clear D. Germline lookup yields CDR1 PRHDT and CDR2 FYEKMQ (reference sequence). The CDR3 is 15 amino acids. The V and J ends lost 5 bases and 2 bases respectively, with 16 bases between them. The CDR3 is CASSPRHLPPYEQYF. CDR3 coding DNA: TGTGCCAGCAGCCCCCGACATCTTCCACCCTACGAGCAGTACTTC.

The J gene is TRBJ2-1, the V gene TRBV6-6; D call uncertain. This CDR3 contains 11 residues. Germline V CDR1 and CDR2: MNHNY, SVGAGI (reference sequence). The V end lost 5 bases, the J end lost 6 bases, and 5 bases lay between the germline ends. CDR3 sequence: CASSTSNEQFF. Written as DNA, the CDR3 is TGTGCCAGCAGTACGAGCAATGAGCAGTTCTTC.